Listed below are T cell receptor beta chains from one sample, sequenced in a study of identifying expanded T cells in peripheral blood. Profiled with immunoSEQ multiplex PCR; TCRdb holds only in-frame clones, not every one. The sample lists about 90,000 clones; approximately 84% were seen once. Material for sequencing was blood. The receptors here all came from a person aged 18 to 75 in good health. CDR3s include the opening cysteine and the closing phenylalanine or tryptophan. D genes are given only for firm matches. Not every row has a clone size; where given, it reads once, few, many or a size class.

clone_size | j_call | v_call | d_call | cdr3_aa | cdr3_nt
. | TRBJ1-3 | TRBV7-8 | TRBD1 | CASSLYNRGPGNTIYF | TGTGCCAGCAGCTTATATAACAGGGGGCCTGGAAACACCATATATTTT
. | TRBJ2-1 | TRBV4-3 | TRBD1 | CASSRAPTGGNEQFF | TGCGCCAGCAGCCGGGCTCCTACAGGGGGCAATGAGCAGTTCTTC
. | TRBJ1-6 | TRBV11-2 | . | CASSPYWGSDNSPLHF | TGTGCCAGCAGCCCATATTGGGGGAGTGATAATTCACCCCTCCACTTT
. | TRBJ2-3 | TRBV7-9 | . | CASSLTLSTDTQYF | TGTGCCAGCAGCTTAACACTTAGCACAGATACGCAGTATTTT
few | TRBJ2-2 | TRBV19 | . | CASSFSLGRVVGELFF | TGTGCCAGTAGTTTTTCATTGGGGAGAGTTGTCGGGGAGCTGTTTTTT
few | TRBJ2-7 | TRBV13 | . | CASSSGVPLSYEQYF | TGTGCCAGCAGCTCTGGCGTCCCACTCTCCTACGAGCAGTACTTC
. | TRBJ1-5 | TRBV29-1 | . | CSVGWSNQPQHF | TGCAGCGTGGGTTGGAGCAATCAGCCCCAGCATTTT
. | TRBJ2-3 | TRBV19 | . | CASSIGGEGAADTQYF | TGTGCCAGTAGTATTGGGGGGGAGGGGGCCGCAGATACGCAGTATTTT
. | TRBJ1-2 | TRBV7-9 | TRBD1 | CASSFVYATGPGRGYTF | TGTGCCAGCAGCTTCGTTTACGCGACAGGGCCAGGACGTGGCTACACCTTC
once | TRBJ1-1 | TRBV11-2 | TRBD1 | CASSLDLTGTEAFF | TGTGCCAGCAGCTTAGACCTGACAGGGACTGAAGCTTTCTTT
. | TRBJ2-3 | TRBV15 | . | CATSSAAGASTDTQYF | TGTGCCACCAGCAGTGCAGCGGGTGCTAGCACAGATACGCAGTATTTT
. | TRBJ2-1 | TRBV29-1 | . | CSVEHSGLVSQFF | TGCAGCGTTGAGCACAGCGGGCTGGTCTCCCAGTTCTTC
. | TRBJ1-4 | TRBV29-1 | . | CSVGDYLGEKLFF | TGCAGCGTTGGGGACTACCTTGGGGAAAAACTGTTTTTT
. | TRBJ1-1 | TRBV5-5 | . | CASRQTTEAFF | TGTGCCAGCAGACAGACTACTGAAGCTTTCTTT
. | TRBJ1-2 | TRBV29-1 | . | CSAVGWGGNYGHTF | TGCAGCGCTGTCGGATGGGGAGGCAACTATGGCCACACCTTC
. | TRBJ2-6 | TRBV4-1 | TRBD1 | CASSQEVTGSPGANVLTF | TGCGCCAGCAGCCAAGAAGTGACAGGGTCCCCTGGGGCCAACGTCCTGACTTTC
. | TRBJ1-4 | TRBV4-3 | . | CASSQERNEKLFF | TGCGCCAGCAGCCAAGAACGTAATGAAAAACTGTTTTTT
. | TRBJ2-1 | TRBV7-3 | . | CASSTAGALNEQFF | TGTGCCAGCAGCACCGCGGGGGCGCTTAATGAGCAGTTCTTC
. | TRBJ1-1 | TRBV6-5 | . | CASSYSGRTNTEAFF | TGTGCCAGCAGTTACTCGGGCAGGACGAACACTGAAGCTTTCTTT
. | TRBJ2-7 | TRBV27 | . | CASSSGGSWEQYF | TGTGCCAGCAGTTCCGGGGGCTCATGGGAGCAGTACTTC
. | TRBJ1-2 | TRBV30 | TRBD1 | CAWAQGGRAYGYTF | TGTGCCTGGGCTCAGGGGGGTAGGGCCTATGGCTACACCTTC
. | TRBJ1-2 | TRBV2 | TRBD1 | CASSVARGRGYTF | TGTGCCAGCAGTGTAGCCAGGGGGAGGGGCTACACCTTC
. | TRBJ2-7 | TRBV5-6 | . | CASSPGPSYEQYF | TGTGCCAGCAGCCCGGGACCTTCCTACGAGCAGTACTTC
. | TRBJ2-2 | TRBV18 | . | CASSPSGDGELFF | TGTGCCAGCTCACCTTCAGGGGACGGGGAGCTGTTTTTT